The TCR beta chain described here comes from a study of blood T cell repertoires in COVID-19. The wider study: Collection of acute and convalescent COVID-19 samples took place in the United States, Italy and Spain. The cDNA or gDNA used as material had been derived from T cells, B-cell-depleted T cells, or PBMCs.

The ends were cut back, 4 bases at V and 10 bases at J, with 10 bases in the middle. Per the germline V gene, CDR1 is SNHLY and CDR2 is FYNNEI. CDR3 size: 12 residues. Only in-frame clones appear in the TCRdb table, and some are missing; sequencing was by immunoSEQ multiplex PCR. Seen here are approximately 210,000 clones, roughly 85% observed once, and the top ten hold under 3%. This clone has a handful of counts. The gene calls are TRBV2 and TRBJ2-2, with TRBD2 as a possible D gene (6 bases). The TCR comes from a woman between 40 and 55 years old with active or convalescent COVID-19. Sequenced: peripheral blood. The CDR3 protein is CASSVASEELFF. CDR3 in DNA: TGTGCCAGCAGTGTGGCTAGCGAGGAGCTGTTTTTT.